Shown below are 19 T cell receptor beta chains from a single sample sequenced in a study of T cell responses to AZD1222 COVID-19 vaccine. Produced via immunoSEQ multiplex PCR; TCRdb's table is partial and in-frame only. The profile covers 95,000 to 100,000 clones, with 86% appearing a single time and over 1.2% taken by the ten largest. Specimen: peripheral blood, collected on day 0 of AZD1222 vaccination. The receptors stem from an adult in good health.

This chain uses TRBV6-5 with TRBJ2-6, with no clear D. V was trimmed by 9 bases and J by 0 bases, leaving 6 bases between them. The germline V gene encodes CDR1 MNHEY and CDR2 SVGAGI. The CDR3 is 13 amino acids. In DNA, the CDR3 is TGTGCCAGTAAATCCTCTGGGGCCAACGTCCTGACTTTC. Protein: CASKSSGANVLTF.

This clone was counted ten times or more. Other nucleotide sequences from this sample produce the same CDR3. The rearrangement uses TRBV9 and TRBJ2-1; D gene unclear. V lost 0 bases and J 0 bases, leaving 7 bases between the germline ends. CDR3 size: 15 residues. Germline V CDR1 and CDR2: SGDLS, YYNGEE. CDR3 region: CASSVDHRSYNEQFF. In DNA form, the CDR3 reads TGTGCCAGCAGCGTAGACCACCGCTCCTACAATGAGCAGTTCTTC.

This rearrangement joins TRBV4-2 to TRBJ1-5, with 7 bases aligning to TRBD1. The CDR3 length is 14 residues. V shed 2 bases and J 7 bases; nucleotides not matched to a gene: 5. The V gene's germline CDR1 is LGHNA and CDR2 YNFKEQ. The CDR3 DNA is TGTGCCAGCAGCCAAACGTTAGGGGGCCAGCCCCAGCATTTT. Its translation is CASSQTLGGQPQHF.

This clone was picked up a small number of times. The chain uses TRBV7-2 and TRBJ2-7, with 9 bases aligning to TRBD2. The length of the CDR3 is 14 residues. V gave up 3 bases and J gave up 5 bases; unmatched junction bases: 5. CDR1 is SGHTA and CDR2 is FQGNSA in the germline V gene. The CDR3 loop is CASSFGSGSHEQYF. The CDR3 DNA reads as TGTGCCAGCAGCTTTGGTAGCGGGAGCCACGAGCAGTACTTC. The whole variable domain, filled in from reference TRBV7-2 and TRBJ2-7, reads GAGVSQSPSNKVTEKGKDVELRCDPISGHTALYWYRQSLGQGLEFLIYFQGNSAPDKSGLPSDRFSAERTGGSVSTLTIQRTQQEDSAVYLCASSFGSGSHEQYFGPGTRLTVT.

The chain has TRBV9 and TRBJ1-1; unclear D gene. Germline V gene sequence: CDR1 SGDLS, CDR2 YYNGEE. V dropped 3 bases and J dropped 7 bases, with 16 bases sitting between them. The CDR3 is 14 residues long. In DNA form, the CDR3 reads TGTGCCAGCAGCGCACTTAGTCGGTTCGGTGAAGCTTTCTTT. It codes for CASSALSRFGEAFF.

This chain links TRBV5-6 with TRBJ1-4; D is perhaps TRBD1 (6 bases). CDR3 length equals 18 residues. CDR1 SGHDT and CDR2 YYEEEE come from the germline V gene. V lost 2 bases and J 7 bases, leaving 24 bases between the germline ends. CDR3 residues: CASSFPPALRGSPEKLFF. The CDR3 nucleotides read TGTGCCAGCAGCTTTCCCCCGGCACTCAGGGGCTCCCCTGAAAAACTGTTTTTT.

This clone turned up a few times. The rearrangement uses TRBV12-3 or TRBV12-4 and TRBJ2-6, with D unclear. The germline V and J ends were trimmed by 6 bases and 6 bases, with 9 bases remaining between them. The CDR3 has 13 residues. The CDR3 here is CASRAFAANVLTF. DNA of the CDR3: TGTGCCAGCAGGGCTTTCGCGGCCAACGTCCTGACTTTC.

The V and J genes are TRBV11-2 and TRBJ1-2; perhaps TRBD1 as D (6 bases). V lost 8 bases, J lost 7 bases, and 17 bases lay in between. CDR1 SGHAT and CDR2 FQNNGV come from the germline V gene. The CDR3 consists of 13 residues. The CDR3 loop is CASPDPGGIGYTF. In nucleotides, the CDR3 is TGTGCCAGCCCTGACCCGGGGGGCATTGGCTACACCTTC.

This clone was observed a handful of times. CDR3: CASSQLGQNNSPLHF. The CDR3 coding sequence is TGCGCCAGCAGCCAACTGGGACAGAATAATTCACCCCTCCACTTT. V usage is TRBV4-3 and J usage is TRBJ1-6; 7 positions agree with TRBD1. Germline V gene lookup returns CDR1 LGHNA and CDR2 YSLEER. The CDR3 extends over 15 amino acids. V trimming: 2 bases; J trimming: 5 bases; junction bases outside the gene matches: 3.

The chain has TRBV20-1 and TRBJ2-7; D is unresolved. Germline V gene sequence: CDR1 DFQATT, CDR2 SNEGSKA (reference sequence). Trimming shortened V by 4 bases and J by 7 bases, and 11 bases separated the two germline ends. The CDR3 runs 11 residues. Here the CDR3 DNA reads TGCAGTGCTACAATTCAGGATGAGCAGTACTTC. Protein sequence: CSATIQDEQYF.

This clone showed up just once. The chain couples TRBV19 to TRBJ2-1; TRBD2 aligns across 13 bases. The CDR3 spans 17 residues. Trimming removed 2 bases from V and 8 bases from J; junction bases left unmatched: 9. Germline V gene lookup returns CDR1 LNHDA and CDR2 SQIVND (reference sequence). The CDR3 is CASSIPTSGRGGDEQFF. The CDR3 nucleotides are TGTGCCAGTAGTATACCAACTAGCGGGAGGGGTGGAGATGAGCAGTTCTTC.

The rearrangement joins TRBV28 to TRBJ2-7; TRBD2 matches at 7 bases. V shed 0 bases and J 3 bases; nucleotides not matched to a gene: 8. The length of the CDR3 is 16 residues. Looked up from germline, CDR1 is MDHEN and CDR2 is SYDVKM. The CDR3 here is CASSLWAGAGDYEQYF. The CDR3 nucleotides are TGTGCCAGCAGTTTATGGGCCGGGGCGGGGGACTACGAGCAGTACTTC.

This clone was seen more than once but under ten times. The J gene is TRBJ2-3, the V gene TRBV6-4; D may be TRBD1 (5 bases). The V end lost 5 bases, the J end lost 5 bases, and 11 bases lay between the germline ends. Germline values: CDR1 MRHNA, CDR2 SNTAGT. The CDR3 extends over 13 amino acids. The CDR3 reads CASSRGRGDTQYF. CDR3 DNA sequence: TGTGCCAGCAGTCGAGGTAGGGGAGATACGCAGTATTTT.

This chain uses TRBV27 with TRBJ2-3; 7 nucleotides agree with TRBD1. The CDR3 runs 16 residues. Germline CDR1 and CDR2: MNHEY and SMNVEV (reference sequence). V shed 8 bases, J shed 3 bases, and the junction held 14 bases outside the gene matches. CDR3 nucleotides: TGTGCCAGCTCTTCGTGGACAGGTCCCAAAACAGATACGCAGTATTTT. Residues: CASSSWTGPKTDTQYF.

The chain combines TRBV7-3 with TRBJ2-1; TRBD2 aligns across 13 bases. The CDR3 sequence is 17 residues long. V shed 5 bases and J 4 bases; nucleotides not matched to a gene: 8. CDR1 is SGHTA and CDR2 is FQGTGA in the germline V gene. The CDR3: CASSHPGLAGQYNEQFF. The CDR3 DNA reads as TGTGCCAGCAGCCATCCGGGACTAGCGGGACAATACAATGAGCAGTTCTTC.

The chain joins TRBV7-8 to TRBJ2-7; no clear D. The CDR3 length is 13 residues. CDR1 and CDR2 from the germline V gene are SGHVS and FQNEAQ. Between the trimmed V and J ends, which lost 7 bases and 4 bases, there was a span of 14 bases. CDR3 sequence: CASTVSRSYEQYF. Here the CDR3 DNA reads TGTGCCAGCACCGTTTCCCGCTCTTACGAGCAGTACTTC.

The chain couples TRBV5-1 to TRBJ2-1; D perhaps matches TRBD2 (6 bases). V lost 1 base and J lost 4, with 15 bases in between. Germline V gene data show CDR1 as SGHRS and CDR2 as YFSETQ. The CDR3 has 16 amino acids. CDR3 coding DNA: TGCGCCAGCAGCTTGTGGGGAGGCGATGGGTACAATGAGCAGTTCTTC. Translating gives CASSLWGGDGYNEQFF.

This sequence joins TRBV10-3 and TRBJ1-6; TRBD1 is a possible D gene (6 bases). In germline, CDR1 is ENHRY, CDR2 SYGVKD. Trimming left V 1 base short and J 7 bases short, with 8 bases between. The CDR3 length is 14 residues. The chain's CDR3 is CAISELGGNSPLHF. The CDR3, as DNA: TGTGCCATCAGTGAGTTGGGGGGCAATTCACCCCTCCACTTT.

The rearrangement links TRBV6-5 to TRBJ2-7, with a tentative D call TRBD2 (6 bases). The CDR3 is 12 amino acids. V was pared by 6 bases and J by 6 bases, with 12 bases between. Germline assignment: CDR1 MNHEY and CDR2 SVGAGI. This CDR3 is CASRWREGEQYF. CDR3 coding DNA: TGTGCCAGCAGATGGCGGGAAGGCGAGCAGTACTTC.